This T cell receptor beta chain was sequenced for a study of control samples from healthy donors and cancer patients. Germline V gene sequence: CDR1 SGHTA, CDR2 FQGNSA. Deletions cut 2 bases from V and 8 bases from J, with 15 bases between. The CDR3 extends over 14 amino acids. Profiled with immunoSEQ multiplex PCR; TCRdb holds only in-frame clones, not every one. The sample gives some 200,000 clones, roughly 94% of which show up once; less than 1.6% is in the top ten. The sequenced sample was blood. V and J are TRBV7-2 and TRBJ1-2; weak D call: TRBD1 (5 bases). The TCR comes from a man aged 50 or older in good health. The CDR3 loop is CASSLSTALGGYTF. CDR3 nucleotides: TGTGCCAGCAGCTTATCGACAGCTCTGGGAGGCTACACCTTC.